This T cell receptor beta chain stems from a study of response to subunit inactivated influenza vaccine. Study-wide results and limits: Authors suggested each seasonal flu vaccination may recruit only limited numbers of new T cells.

This clonotype was observed a handful of times. The antigen is undetermined. TCRdb reprocessed the RT-PCR reads with MiXCR, giving one entry per CDR3 protein. The table shows hundreds of thousands of distinct CDR3 sequences, with roughly 25% occurring only once. Sequenced material: CD4+ T cells sorted from PBMCs, taken about 5 days after vaccination. This clonotype originated in a man in his fifties or sixties who received an inactivated influenza vaccine.

CDR3 residues: CASRDERAAQHF. As DNA, the CDR3 is TGTGCCAGCAGGGACGAGCGGGCGGCGCAGCATTTT. V gene TRBV6-1 combines with J gene TRBJ1-5; D is undetermined. The germline V and J ends were trimmed by 6 bases and 13 bases, with 16 bases remaining between them. Germline V gene data show CDR1 as MNHNS and CDR2 as SASEGT. The CDR3 runs 12 residues.